This paragraph covers one TCR beta chain sequence. V shed 5 bases, J shed 6 bases, and the junction held 4 bases outside the gene matches. The germline CDR1 and CDR2 sequences are GTSNPN and SVGIG (reference sequence). The CDR3 has 13 amino acids. Source study methods: For nucleated cells, counts were estimated from reference gene primer amplification. The assay was immunoSEQ multiplex PCR, and TCRdb's table has in-frame clones only and misses some. The V and J calls and the clone size are those of that table, but D and trimming were determined from the DNA. The sample contains more than 250,000 clones, approximately 83% of which appear only once. This entry belongs to a study of blood T cell repertoires in COVID-19. Study overall: From the United States, Italy and Spain came samples of acute and convalescent COVID-19. In each case, the material was cDNA or gDNA derived from T cells, B-cell-depleted T cells, or PBMCs.

The chain carries TRBV30 and TRBJ1-3; 10 bases agree with TRBD1. The sample taken for sequencing was peripheral blood. This clonotype was sampled from a woman aged 25 to 39 who had recovered from COVID-19. CDR3 nucleotides: TGTGCCTGGGGACAGGGGGTTGAAAACACCATATATTTT. Protein sequence: CAWGQGVENTIYF.